This TCR beta chain was retrieved from a study of sequential checkpoint blockade in melanoma. Points from the study as a whole: About 30 times likelier clinical benefit followed increased tumor T-cell fraction and clonality.

Sequencing used immunoSEQ multiplex PCR; TCRdb keeps in-frame clones, though not all of them. The sample contains about 2,400 clones, roughly 26% of which appear only once. Treatment of the sample: randomized to nivolumab then ipilimumab (arm A) or the reverse (arm B). This clone occurred a few times. Its antigen is undetermined. CDR3 length: 12 amino acids. CDR1 LNHDA and CDR2 SQIVND come from the germline V gene (reference sequence). Trimming took off 6 bases at V and 7 bases at J, with 12 bases between the two ends. The chain combines TRBV19 with TRBJ1-1; D is unclear. This clonotype was obtained from a human donor with melanoma. The sample here was tumor tissue (inferred from file names), taken from a patient given nivolumab and ipilimumab in sequence. CDR3 DNA sequence: TGTGCCAGTAGCAGGTTTAAATTTGAAGCTTTCTTT. Translation gives CASSRFKFEAFF.